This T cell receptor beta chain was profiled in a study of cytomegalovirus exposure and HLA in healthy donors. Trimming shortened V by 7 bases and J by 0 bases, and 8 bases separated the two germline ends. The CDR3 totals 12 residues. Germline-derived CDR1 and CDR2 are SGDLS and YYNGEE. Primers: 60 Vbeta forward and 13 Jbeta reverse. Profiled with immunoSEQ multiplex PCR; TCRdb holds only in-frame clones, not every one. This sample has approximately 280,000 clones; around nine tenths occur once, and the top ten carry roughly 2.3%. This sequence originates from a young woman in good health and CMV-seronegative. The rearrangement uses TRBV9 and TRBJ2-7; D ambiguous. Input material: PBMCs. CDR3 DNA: TGTGCCAGCGGCTCTAGCTCCTACGAGCAGTACTTC. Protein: CASGSSSYEQYF. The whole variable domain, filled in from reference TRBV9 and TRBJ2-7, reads DSGVTQTPKHLITATGQRVTLRCSPRSGDLSVYWYQQSLDQGLQFLIQYYNGEERAKGNILERFSAQQFPDLHSELNLSSLELGDSALYFCASGSSSYEQYFGPGTRLTVT.